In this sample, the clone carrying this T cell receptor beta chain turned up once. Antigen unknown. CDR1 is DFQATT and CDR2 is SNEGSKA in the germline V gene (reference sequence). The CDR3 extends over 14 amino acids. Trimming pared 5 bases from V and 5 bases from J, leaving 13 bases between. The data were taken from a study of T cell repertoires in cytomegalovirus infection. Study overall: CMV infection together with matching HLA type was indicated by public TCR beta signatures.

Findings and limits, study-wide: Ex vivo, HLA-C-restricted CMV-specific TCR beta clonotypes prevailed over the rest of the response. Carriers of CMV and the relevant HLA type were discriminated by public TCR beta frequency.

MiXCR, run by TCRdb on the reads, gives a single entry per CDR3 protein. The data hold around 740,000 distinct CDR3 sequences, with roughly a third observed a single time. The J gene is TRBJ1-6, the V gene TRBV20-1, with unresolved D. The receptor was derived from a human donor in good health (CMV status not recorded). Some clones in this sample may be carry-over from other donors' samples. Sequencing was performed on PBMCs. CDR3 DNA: TGCAGTGCTTTGGGAGGGCCAAATAATTCACCCCTCCACTTT. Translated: CSALGGPNNSPLHF.